This T cell receptor (beta chain) was observed in a study of blood T cells in healthy people across ages. Findings of the study overall: Investigators viewed diversity estimates from one million T cells as underestimates, the study reported. Naive T cell percentage strongly correlated with TCR beta diversity.

A second about 6 to 12 cycle PCR used barcoded and J-beta primers. Tagging of each cDNA molecule was performed by a template-switch adaptor with 12 random nucleotides. TCRdb reanalysed the 5' RACE reads using MiXCR and keeps one entry per CDR3 protein. Among about 1.8 million distinct CDR3 sequences listed, about 50% were seen once. With regard to this clonotype: Antigen unknown.

The germline V gene has CDR1 LGHNA and CDR2 YNFKEQ. The CDR3 length is 11 residues. The ends were cut back, 0 bases at V and 9 bases at J, with 6 bases in the middle. The sequence came from a woman aged 40 to 50 in good health. V gene TRBV4-2 combines with J gene TRBJ2-7; D is possibly TRBD2 (6 bases). The specimen was blood. The CDR3 sequence is CASSQEGGQYF. The CDR3 coding sequence is TGTGCCAGCAGCCAAGAGGGGGGGCAGTACTTC.